Listed here are 13 T cell receptor beta chains from one sample, sequenced in a study of cytomegalovirus exposure and HLA in healthy donors. The PCR contained 60 Vbeta and 13 Jbeta primers. Clones were sequenced by immunoSEQ multiplex PCR, and TCRdb holds only the in-frame ones, with some missing. The sample lists 150,000 to 200,000 clones, around three quarters occurring once. Sequenced input: PBMCs. The source of these receptors is a man aged 40-55 years in good health and CMV-seropositive.

The rearrangement joins TRBV4-2 to TRBJ1-2, with a possible D match to TRBD1 (5 bases). This CDR3 is built from 15 residues. The germline CDR1 and CDR2 sequences are LGHNA and YNFKEQ. Between the trimmed V and J ends, which lost 0 bases and 2 bases, there was a span of 10 bases. CDR3 in DNA: TGTGCCAGCAGCCAAGAGGCACAGGACAACTATGGCTACACCTTC. It codes for CASSQEAQDNYGYTF.

In the case of this clone: One end of the junction is discordant with germline, which a read error may explain. The V gene is TRBV7-7, the J gene TRBJ2-2; 12 positions match TRBD1. The CDR3 has 18 residues. In germline, CDR1 is SSHAT, CDR2 FNYEAQ (reference sequence). For the CDR3, the DNA is TGTGCTAGCAGCTTAGATGGAGTCGGGACAGGGGGCCCCGGGGAGCTGTTTTTT. It is translated as CASSLDGVGTGGPGELFF.

The V call is TRBV9, the J call TRBJ1-1; D call uncertain. The CDR3 extends over 15 amino acids. CDR1 is SGDLS and CDR2 is YYNGEE in the germline V gene. V was trimmed by 0 bases and J by 0 bases, leaving 9 bases between them. The CDR3 region is CASSVGTEMNTEAFF. The CDR3 DNA sequence: TGTGCCAGCAGCGTAGGAACAGAGATGAACACTGAAGCTTTCTTT. The variable domain in full, with the rest retrieved from reference TRBV9 and TRBJ1-1, is DSGVTQTPKHLITATGQRVTLRCSPRSGDLSVYWYQQSLDQGLQFLIQYYNGEERAKGNILERFSAQQFPDLHSELNLSSLELGDSALYFCASSVGTEMNTEAFFGQGTRLTVV.

This chain connects TRBV4-3 to TRBJ1-2, with a tentative D call TRBD1 (6 bases). V was shortened by 0 bases and J by 0 bases, with 11 bases between the two germline ends. This CDR3 has 16 residues. Germline V gene lookup returns CDR1 LGHNA and CDR2 YSLEER. DNA of the CDR3: TGCGCCAGCAGCCAAGACACAGGGCGAGCTAACTATGGCTACACCTTC. This translates into CASSQDTGRANYGYTF.

V and J are TRBV11-2 and TRBJ1-1, with D perhaps TRBD1 (6 bases). Germline CDR1 SGHAT, CDR2 FQNNGV. V was trimmed by 3 bases and J by 4 bases, leaving 18 bases between them. CDR3 length equals 16 residues. DNA for the CDR3: TGTGCCAGCAGCTTCCGCCCGGACAGCGAGGGCACTGAAGCTTTCTTT. Translated, it gives CASSFRPDSEGTEAFF.

This chain connects TRBV5-6 to TRBJ2-7; maybe TRBD2 (7 bases). Trimming left V 3 bases short and J 0 bases short, with 13 bases between. The germline V gene encodes CDR1 SGHDT and CDR2 YYEEEE. The CDR3 covers 15 residues. This CDR3 is CASSWGGATSYEQYF. CDR3 in DNA: TGTGCCAGCAGCTGGGGGGGCGCAACCTCCTACGAGCAGTACTTC.

V gene TRBV25-1 combines with J gene TRBJ2-2; 8 bases match TRBD2. The CDR3 runs to 16 residues. Germline CDR1 is MGHDK and CDR2 is SYGVNS. Trimming at V came to 2 bases and at J to 5 bases, leaving 7 bases not matched to a gene. The DNA for the CDR3 is TGTGCCAGCAGTGAAATACGGGGGGGAGGGACCGGGGAGCTGTTTTTT. Translated, it gives CASSEIRGGGTGELFF.

This chain uses TRBV4-2 with TRBJ1-6, with a possible D match to TRBD1 (6 bases). The germline gives CDR1 LGHNA, CDR2 YNFKEQ. This CDR3 has 15 amino acids. V lost 1 base and J 13 bases, leaving 17 bases between the germline ends. The CDR3: CASSQGSGVGWPLHF. The CDR3 nucleotides are TGTGCCAGCAGCCAAGGGTCAGGGGTTGGATGGCCCCTCCACTTT.

In this sample, this clone turned up a few times. The J gene is TRBJ2-7, the V gene TRBV7-9; weak D call: TRBD1 (5 bases). Germline V gene lookup returns CDR1 SEHNR and CDR2 FQNEAQ (reference sequence). This CDR3 comprises 16 residues. The V gene lost 3 bases and the J gene lost 1 base, with 16 bases spanning the gap. The CDR3 sequence: CASSFQLATGSYEQYF. The CDR3 nucleotides are TGTGCCAGCAGCTTTCAGCTTGCAACAGGTTCCTACGAGCAGTACTTC.

Only one count was recorded for this clone. V and J are TRBV5-4 and TRBJ1-1; 8 positions match TRBD1. Germline V gene sequence: CDR1 SGHNT, CDR2 YYREEE (reference sequence). This CDR3 contains 13 residues. V shed 4 bases, J shed 4 bases, and the junction held 3 bases outside the gene matches. CDR3 region: CASSPRGLTEAFF. CDR3 DNA sequence: TGTGCCAGCAGCCCCAGGGGGCTCACTGAAGCTTTCTTT. The whole variable domain, remainder taken from reference TRBV5-4 and TRBJ1-1, is ETGVTQSPTHLIKTRGQQVTLRCSSQSGHNTVSWYQQALGQGPQFIFQYYREEENGRGNFPPRFSGLQFPNYSSELNVNALELDDSALYLCASSPRGLTEAFFGQGTRLTVV.

V gene TRBV7-9 combines with J gene TRBJ1-2; 9 positions agree with TRBD1. This CDR3 has 14 amino acids. The V gene end was trimmed by 7 bases and the J gene end by 4 bases; junction bases not matched to a gene: 7. CDR1 and CDR2 (germline): SEHNR, FQNEAQ (reference sequence). DNA of the CDR3: TGTGCCAGCACGATACCGGGACAGGGCTATGGCTACACCTTC. Its protein product is CASTIPGQGYGYTF.

The J gene is TRBJ2-7, the V gene TRBV5-4, with TRBD1 as a possible D gene (6 bases). Deletions cut 4 bases from V and 7 bases from J, with 15 bases between. The V gene's germline CDR1 is SGHNT and CDR2 YYREEE (reference sequence). The CDR3 consists of 13 residues. CDR3 sequence (DNA): TGTGCCAGCAGCGATCGGACAGCGTCGGAGCAGTACTTC. Translating gives CASSDRTASEQYF.

This clone appeared a few times. The chain recombines TRBV18 with TRBJ2-3, with unresolved D. Germline CDR1 reads KGHSH; CDR2 reads LQKENI. This CDR3 has 13 residues. Between the trimmed V and J ends, which lost 1 base and 2 bases, there was a span of 4 bases. CDR3 sequence reads: CASSPLYTDTQYF. The DNA for the CDR3 is TGTGCCAGCTCACCACTATACACAGATACGCAGTATTTT.